Listed here are 27 T cell receptor beta chains from one sample, sequenced in a study of cytomegalovirus exposure and HLA in healthy donors. Sequencing used immunoSEQ multiplex PCR; TCRdb keeps in-frame clones, though not all of them. The sample yields 80,000 to 100,000 clones, approximately 84% seen once. Material: PBMCs. Receptors originate from a young man in good health and CMV-seropositive.

The rearrangement joins TRBV29-1 to TRBJ2-2; 10 bases fit TRBD1. This CDR3 spans 13 amino acids. V dropped 7 bases and J dropped 4; count of bases not matched to a gene: 3. Germline V lookup: CDR1 SQVTM, CDR2 ANQGSEA. The CDR3 bases are TGCAGCGCCTGGACAGGGGGCACCGGGGAGCTGTTTTTT. Translation: CSAWTGGTGELFF.

The rearrangement joins TRBV9 to TRBJ1-1; tentative D call: TRBD1 (6 bases). The CDR3 spans 13 residues. V was cut by 2 bases and J by 6 bases, with 11 bases left in between. Germline CDR1 and CDR2: SGDLS and YYNGEE. The CDR3 region has the DNA TGTGCCAGCAGCGTTGGGGGGGGCCCTGAAGCTTTCTTT. This translates into CASSVGGGPEAFF. The full variable domain, its missing parts supplied by reference TRBV9 and TRBJ1-1, is DSGVTQTPKHLITATGQRVTLRCSPRSGDLSVYWYQQSLDQGLQFLIQYYNGEERAKGNILERFSAQQFPDLHSELNLSSLELGDSALYFCASSVGGGPEAFFGQGTRLTVV.

The V call is TRBV9, the J call TRBJ2-4; 11 nucleotides align to TRBD1. This CDR3 is built from 15 residues. Germline CDR1 SGDLS, CDR2 YYNGEE. J lost 11 bases, V lost 0 bases, and 7 bases had no gene match. This CDR3 reads CASSVGVGQGVFQYF. In DNA, the CDR3 is TGTGCCAGCAGCGTAGGTGTGGGACAGGGGGTTTTTCAGTACTTC.

The chain joins TRBV29-1 to TRBJ2-7; D not resolved. This CDR3 has 12 amino acids. V lost 3 bases and J lost 0, with 6 bases in between. The V gene's germline CDR1 is SQVTM and CDR2 ANQGSEA. CDR3 sequence (DNA): TGCAGCGTTGAGGCAAACTCCTACGAGCAGTACTTC. This encodes CSVEANSYEQYF.

J is TRBJ2-7 and V is TRBV7-9, with D uncertain. CDR1 and CDR2 (germline): SEHNR, FQNEAQ (reference sequence). The ends were cut back, 10 bases at V and 1 base at J, with 11 bases in the middle. The CDR3 consists of 12 residues. In nucleotides, the CDR3 is TGTGCCACCCGAGATGATTCCTACGAGCAGTACTTC. Protein sequence: CATRDDSYEQYF.

This clone was recorded once. V gene TRBV2 combines with J gene TRBJ2-7, with 11 positions matching TRBD1. The CDR3 runs 13 residues. J lost 4 bases, V lost 11 bases, and 7 bases had no gene match. Germline loops: CDR1 SNHLY, CDR2 FYNNEI. The CDR3 loop is CAGSGTGGYEQYF. The CDR3 region has the DNA TGTGCCGGCTCCGGGACAGGGGGTTACGAGCAGTACTTC.

The chain has TRBV5-1 and TRBJ1-4; no definite D call. Germline CDR1 is SGHRS and CDR2 is YFSETQ. Trimming shortened V by 1 base and J by 4 bases, and 8 bases separated the two germline ends. The CDR3 contains 14 residues. The CDR3: CASSLTVNNEKLFF. CDR3 sequence (DNA): TGCGCCAGCAGCTTGACAGTTAATAATGAAAAACTGTTTTTT.

This clone showed up just a few times. The J gene is TRBJ2-7, the V gene TRBV11-3; TRBD2 aligns across 7 bases. Trimming at V came to 5 bases and at J to 2 bases, leaving 6 bases not matched to a gene. CDR1 is SGHNT, CDR2 YENEEA, per germline. This CDR3 has 14 residues. The CDR3 DNA sequence: TGTGCCAGCAGCGGAAGCGGGGATACCTACGAGCAGTACTTC. Protein: CASSGSGDTYEQYF. Filled out from reference TRBV11-3 and TRBJ2-7, the complete variable domain reads EAGVVQSPRYKIIEKKQPVAFWCNPISGHNTLYWYLQNLGQGPELLIRYENEEAVDDSQLPKDRFSAERLKGVDSTLKIQPAELGDSAVYLCASSGSGDTYEQYFGPGTRLTVT.

This chain uses TRBV19 with TRBJ2-1; D is perhaps TRBD2 (6 bases). V was trimmed by 6 bases and J by 1 base, leaving 10 bases between them. The CDR3 is 14 amino acids. The germline V gene encodes CDR1 LNHDA and CDR2 SQIVND (reference sequence). This CDR3 reads CASSGRESYNEQFF. The CDR3 DNA is TGTGCCAGTAGCGGGAGAGAGTCCTACAATGAGCAGTTCTTC.

This clone came up many times. The V gene is TRBV4-3, the J gene TRBJ2-2; unclear D gene. This CDR3 has 16 residues. Trimming removed 1 base at V and 5 bases at J, with 14 bases between. Germline V gives CDR1 LGHNA, CDR2 YSLEER. CDR3: CASSQAFPQETGELFF. CDR3 DNA: TGCGCCAGCAGCCAAGCGTTCCCTCAAGAGACCGGGGAGCTGTTTTTT.

The chain uses TRBV9 and TRBJ1-2; D is possibly TRBD1 (5 bases). CDR3 length equals 16 residues. V was clipped by 2 bases and J by 0 bases, with 14 bases between them. Germline lookup yields CDR1 SGDLS and CDR2 YYNGEE. This CDR3 is CASSVNSQDTNYGYTF. The CDR3, as DNA: TGTGCCAGCAGCGTTAATTCACAGGACACTAACTATGGCTACACCTTC.

The chain has TRBV11-2 and TRBJ2-5; 11 nucleotides match TRBD2. The length of the CDR3 is 17 residues. J was trimmed by 5 bases and V by 5 bases; bases with no gene match: 13. From germline, CDR1 is SGHAT and CDR2 FQNNGV. The CDR3 spells CASSTRTSGPKKETQYF. CDR3 sequence (DNA): TGTGCCAGCAGCACCCGGACTAGCGGGCCTAAGAAGGAGACCCAGTACTTC.

The gene calls are TRBV11-2 and TRBJ1-3; D may be TRBD1 (6 bases). Germline CDR1 is SGHAT and CDR2 is FQNNGV. CDR3 length: 16 residues. V lost 0 bases to trimming and J lost 2 bases, with 11 bases between them. The CDR3 is CASSLDRGGTGNTIYF. For the CDR3, the DNA is TGTGCCAGCAGCTTAGATCGAGGGGGTACTGGAAACACCATATATTTT.

J is TRBJ2-3 and V is TRBV6-4; TRBD2 aligns across 8 bases. This CDR3 is 15 amino acids long. V lost 6 bases and J lost 1; bases outside the gene matches: 6. Per the germline V gene, CDR1 is MRHNA and CDR2 is SNTAGT. This CDR3 reads CASSPGGVGTDTQYF. The CDR3 nucleotides are TGTGCCAGCAGCCCGGGGGGGGTTGGCACAGATACGCAGTATTTT.

V and J are TRBV6-1 and TRBJ2-5; 9 bases align to TRBD2. The CDR3 spans 16 residues. With V trimmed by 4 bases and J by 0 bases, 6 bases remained unmatched. Germline assignment: CDR1 MNHNS and CDR2 SASEGT. The CDR3 protein is CASSAPSGGYQETQYF. The CDR3 DNA reads as TGTGCCAGCAGTGCCCCAAGCGGGGGGTACCAAGAGACCCAGTACTTC.

The chain uses TRBV5-4 and TRBJ2-2; 15 positions match TRBD2. V was pared by 4 bases and J by 7 bases, with 8 bases of the junction left unmatched. From germline, CDR1 is SGHNT and CDR2 YYREEE (reference sequence). CDR3 length: 17 amino acids. CDR3 nucleotide sequence: TGTGCCAGCAGCAGCGGACTAGCGGGGGGGTCAAGCGGGGAGCTGTTTTTT. It yields the protein CASSSGLAGGSSGELFF. Based on the CDR3 plus reference TRBV5-4 and TRBJ2-2, the full variable domain is ETGVTQSPTHLIKTRGQQVTLRCSSQSGHNTVSWYQQALGQGPQFIFQYYREEENGRGNFPPRFSGLQFPNYSSELNVNALELDDSALYLCASSSGLAGGSSGELFFGEGSRLTVL.

The chain couples TRBV5-1 to TRBJ2-5; 7 nucleotides agree with TRBD1. The CDR3 spans 13 residues. Germline values: CDR1 SGHRS, CDR2 YFSETQ. J was trimmed by 2 bases and V by 4 bases; bases with no gene match: 2. The CDR3 is CASSIQGQETQYF. CDR3 nucleotides: TGCGCCAGCAGCATACAGGGGCAAGAGACCCAGTACTTC.

The chain is built from TRBV9 and TRBJ2-3, with a weak D call TRBD1 (5 bases). The CDR3 runs 14 residues. Germline V lookup: CDR1 SGDLS, CDR2 YYNGEE. Trimming shortened V by 6 bases and J by 0 bases, and 11 bases separated the two germline ends. CDR3 DNA sequence: TGTGCCAGCAATTCTGGGGCTAGCACAGATACGCAGTATTTT. The encoded protein is CASNSGASTDTQYF.

This chain joins TRBV10-2 and TRBJ1-1; 8 positions match TRBD1. The ends lost 6 bases at V and 0 bases at J; junction bases unmatched: 0. The CDR3 covers 13 residues. The germline gives CDR1 WSHSY, CDR2 SAAADI. The CDR3 is CASRTGVNTEAFF. CDR3 bases: TGCGCCAGCAGGACAGGGGTGAACACTGAAGCTTTCTTT.

The chain recombines TRBV27 with TRBJ2-1, with 12 bases aligning to TRBD2. J gave up 3 bases and V 2 bases, and 8 bases lay outside the gene matches. CDR1 is MNHEY, CDR2 SMNVEV, per germline (reference sequence). The CDR3 totals 18 residues. CDR3 sequence reads: CASSLGLAGGGLYNEQFF. CDR3 DNA sequence: TGTGCCAGCAGTTTAGGGCTAGCGGGGGGGGGTCTCTACAATGAGCAGTTCTTC.

The chain recombines TRBV5-8 with TRBJ1-2; 12 bases line up with TRBD1. Trimming at V came to 4 bases and at J to 6 bases, leaving 4 bases not matched to a gene. The CDR3 consists of 14 residues. From germline, CDR1 is SGHTS and CDR2 YDEGEE. CDR3 coding DNA: TGTGCCAGCAGCGGGGGACAGGGGGCAGATGGCTACACCTTC. Protein sequence: CASSGGQGADGYTF.

J is TRBJ2-3 and V is TRBV7-2, with a weak D call TRBD2 (5 bases). The V and J ends lost 5 bases and 0 bases respectively, with 9 bases between them. The CDR3 loop spans 14 amino acids. Germline V gives CDR1 SGHTA, CDR2 FQGNSA. CDR3 in amino acids: CASSLRASTDTQYF. The CDR3 region has the DNA TGTGCCAGCAGCCTGCGGGCTAGCACAGATACGCAGTATTTT.

The rearrangement links TRBV7-3 to TRBJ2-6; D may be TRBD2 (6 bases). The ends were cut back, 4 bases at V and 4 bases at J, with 8 bases in the middle. The CDR3 contains 14 residues. Germline-derived CDR1 and CDR2 are SGHTA and FQGTGA. The DNA of the CDR3 is TGTGCCAGCAGCTCTAGCGCGGGGGCCAACGTCCTGACTTTC. Protein product: CASSSSAGANVLTF. Based on the CDR3 plus reference TRBV7-3 and TRBJ2-6, the full variable domain is GAGVSQTPSNKVTEKGKYVELRCDPISGHTALYWYRQSLGQGPEFLIYFQGTGAADDSGLPNDRFFAVRPEGSVSTLKIQRTERGDSAVYLCASSSSAGANVLTFGAGSRLTVL.

The V and J genes are TRBV4-3 and TRBJ2-5; no clear D. The V gene's germline CDR1 is LGHNA and CDR2 YSLEER. Between the trimmed V and J ends, which lost 0 bases and 6 bases, there was a span of 14 bases. The CDR3 sequence is 15 residues long. DNA for the CDR3: TGCGCCAGCAGCCAAGAGAGGATTTCCGTGAAGACCCAGTACTTC. It codes for CASSQERISVKTQYF.

This clone has only one observation. This rearrangement joins TRBV18 to TRBJ2-3, with 8 bases fitting TRBD2. In germline, CDR1 is KGHSH, CDR2 LQKENI. This CDR3 is 17 amino acids long. Trimming cost V 3 bases and J 6 bases; bases outside gene matches: 14. CDR3 nucleotide sequence: TGTGCCAGCTCACCTGTTTTGGAACGGGGGGGCCGGGATACGCAGTATTTT. It yields the protein CASSPVLERGGRDTQYF.

V gene TRBV5-8 combines with J gene TRBJ2-5; D perhaps matches TRBD1 (5 bases). The ends were cut back, 1 base at V and 4 bases at J, with 14 bases in the middle. The CDR3 runs 15 residues. Germline lookup yields CDR1 SGHTS and CDR2 YDEGEE. CDR3: CASSLQGRLGETQYF. The CDR3, as DNA: TGTGCCAGCAGCTTGCAGGGCCGGTTAGGAGAGACCCAGTACTTC.

The CDR3 is CASSWSYGLARGNTQYF. CDR3 in DNA: TGCGCCAGCAGCTGGAGCTACGGTTTAGCGAGAGGGAATACGCAGTATTTT. The chain has TRBV5-1 and TRBJ2-3, with D perhaps TRBD2 (5 bases). V shed 3 bases and J shed 7 bases, with 24 bases lying between them. The CDR3 runs to 17 residues. The germline V gene has CDR1 SGHRS and CDR2 YFSETQ.